This T cell receptor (beta chain) was documented in a study of CD8 T cells in Susac syndrome. Findings and caveats of the study: As acknowledged by the study, its TCR sequencing and HLA analysis included a relatively small number of individuals.

Random hexamers served to reverse transcribe roughly 0.5 to 1 ug RNA. TCRdb independently ran MiXCR on the immunoSEQ multiplex PCR reads; one entry per CDR3 protein. The repertoire holds about 210,000 distinct CDR3 sequences, with around 95% as singletons. V was shortened by 5 bases and J by 4 bases, with 12 bases between the two germline ends. The CDR3 totals 13 residues. Germline CDR1 and CDR2: MNHEY and SMNVEV (reference sequence). Worth noting for this clonotype: Its antigen is not identified.

The sequencing sample was made of CD4+ T cells from PBMCs. This receptor was taken from a human donor with multiple sclerosis. V gene TRBV27 combines with J gene TRBJ2-7, with D unresolved. The DNA for the CDR3 is TGTGCCAGCAGTCTCCGCTCGCTATACGAGCAGTACTTC. It specifies CASSLRSLYEQYF.